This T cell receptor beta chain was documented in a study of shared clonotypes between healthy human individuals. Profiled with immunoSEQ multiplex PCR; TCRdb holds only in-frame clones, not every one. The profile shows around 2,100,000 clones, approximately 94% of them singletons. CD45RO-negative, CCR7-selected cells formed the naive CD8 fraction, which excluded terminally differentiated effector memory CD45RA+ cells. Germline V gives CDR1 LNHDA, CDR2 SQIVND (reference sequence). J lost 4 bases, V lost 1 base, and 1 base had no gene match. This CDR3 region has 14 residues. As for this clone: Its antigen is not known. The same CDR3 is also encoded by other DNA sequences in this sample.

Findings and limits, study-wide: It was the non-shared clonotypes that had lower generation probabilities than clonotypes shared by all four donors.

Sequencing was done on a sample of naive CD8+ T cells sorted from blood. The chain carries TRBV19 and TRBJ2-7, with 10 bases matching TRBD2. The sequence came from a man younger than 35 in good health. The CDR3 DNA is TGTGCCAGTAGTATAGGGACTAGCGGATACGAGCAGTACTTC. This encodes CASSIGTSGYEQYF.